This T cell receptor beta chain was captured by sequencing in a study of CD8 T cells in ankylosing spondylitis. Study-wide results and limits: A TCR beta motif of fewer than ten highly homologous variants seemed to mark ankylosing spondylitis blood.

As regards this clonotype: Its antigen is not identified.

TCRdb ran MiXCR on the 5' RACE reads and lists one entry per CDR3 protein. Of 100,000 or so distinct CDR3 sequences listed, roughly 10% were seen once; the top ten hold approximately 30%. The sample was blood, either unsorted or a sorted T cell fraction (not recorded which). The sequence came from a male donor with ankylosing spondylitis.

CDR3 sequence: CRTPGQGNTGELFF. CDR3 DNA: TGCAGGACACCGGGACAGGGAAACACCGGGGAGCTGTTTTTT. The rearrangement uses TRBV20-1 and TRBJ2-2, with 9 positions matching TRBD1. This CDR3 comprises 14 residues. CDR1 is DFQATT and CDR2 is SNEGSKA in the germline V gene (reference sequence).